This T cell receptor beta chain was identified in a study of human T cells and chemical hapten exposure. Time point: pre-sensitization, week 0. Regarding treatment: therapeutic diphenylcyclopropenone sensitization with weekly scalp DPC. The study enrolled 18 to 70-year-old alopecia patients suitable for DPC. Each cDNA molecule in the library carried unique molecular identifiers. One entry per CDR3 protein, called by TCRdb with MiXCR from the RACE reads. The table lists approximately 370,000 distinct CDR3 sequences, roughly 6% of them singletons, with over 6.5% in the top ten. This clonotype was detected only a few times. CDR3 size: 15 residues. Germline CDR1 is MNHEY and CDR2 is SVGAGI. Deletions cut 7 bases from V and 3 bases from J, with 18 bases between.

Source: whole blood, taken in connection with sensitization to the hapten diphenylcyclopropenone (DPC). The chain is built from TRBV6-5 and TRBJ1-2; the D gene is possibly TRBD1 (6 bases). This receptor was obtained from a woman between 18 and 29 years old with alopecia areata. Some clones in this sample may be carry-over from other donors' samples. In nucleotides, the CDR3 is TGTGCCAGCAAGACTGTAGGGGGTGATTACTATGGCTACACCTTC. Its translation is CASKTVGGDYYGYTF.